This T cell receptor (beta chain) was observed in a study of OX40 agonist ivuxolimab in advanced cancers. In the study overall: Cancers in dose escalation were hepatocellular, melanoma, renal cell and head and neck. Antecedent anti-PD-1, anti-PD-L1 or anti-CTLA-4 therapy was permissible, with approximately 44% having received some. One hepatocellular carcinoma and a couple of cutaneous melanoma patients partially responded. Study observations and caveats: Researchers did not determine the expanded peripheral T cells' antigen specificity.

For this clone: Its antigen is still unknown.

Method: immunoSEQ multiplex PCR; TCRdb's copy keeps in-frame clones and lacks some. The data show 69,000 or so clones, about four fifths seen once. V was pared by 1 base and J by 9 bases, with 5 bases of the junction left unmatched. Germline values: CDR1 MNHNS, CDR2 SASEGT. The CDR3 length is 13 residues. This receptor was obtained from an adult with an advanced solid tumor such as melanoma, head and neck, liver or kidney cancer. Specimen: CD4+ or CD8+ T cells sorted from blood, collected in a trial of the OX40 agonist ivuxolimab. V and J are TRBV6-1 and TRBJ1-1; 7 nucleotides match TRBD1. The CDR3 spells CASSEGRGQKAFF. The CDR3 nucleotides are TGTGCCAGCAGTGAAGGAAGGGGACAGAAAGCTTTCTTT.